This T cell receptor (beta chain) derives from a study of cytomegalovirus exposure and HLA in healthy donors. Study-wide points: Many donors shared some public TCRs, even though most TCR sequences were rare. Per a later analysis, HLA-associated TCR beta chains showed more clonal expansion than other, equally common TCR beta chains. Later work found that TCR association rates differed between HLA loci; DRB1 had the most and HLA-C the fewest.

PCR involved 60 Vbeta and 13 Jbeta primers. Repertoires were generated with immunoSEQ multiplex PCR, while TCRdb's copy carries only in-frame clones and drops some. Seen here are about 130,000 clones, just under 85% observed once, and the top ten hold about 2.5%. The germline V and J ends were trimmed by 4 bases and 1 base, with 4 bases remaining between them. The CDR3 contains 13 residues. CDR1 is MRHNA and CDR2 is SNTAGT in the germline V gene. The sample holds a few counts of this clone. Its antigen remains unknown. The same CDR3 is also encoded by other DNA sequences in this sample. Input material: PBMCs. This receptor was identified in a boy aged 2 to 10 in good health and CMV-seronegative. This chain uses TRBV6-4 with TRBJ2-2; D remains unclear. The CDR3 loop reads CASSAGNTGELFF. CDR3 DNA: TGTGCCAGCAGTGCAGGGAACACCGGGGAGCTGTTTTTT.